A single sample is the source of the 2 T cell receptor beta chains below, sequenced in a study of regulatory T cells in long-lasting Graves disease. As for time point: newly diagnosed GD, antithyroid drugs for less than 3 months. PBMC RNA served as the TCR library source. Relying on iRepertoire HTBI primers and Arm-PCR of CDR3 regions, the team built TCR beta libraries. MiXCR, applied by TCRdb to the multiplex PCR reads, yields one record per CDR3 protein. Here the sample spans 200,000 to 300,000 distinct CDR3 sequences, roughly a fifth being singletons. The sample here was peripheral blood mononuclear cells (PBMCs), taken at new diagnosis, from a patient treated with antithyroid drugs. The receptor source for this set is a female donor with Graves disease.

The V and J genes are TRBV20-1 and TRBJ2-5, with unresolved D. The CDR3 sequence is 13 residues long. Germline assignment: CDR1 DFQATT and CDR2 SNEGSKA (reference sequence). The germline V and J ends were trimmed by 5 bases and 4 bases, with 14 bases remaining between them. The CDR3 coding sequence is TGCAGTGCTGCGGTAGGGCCCGGAGAGACCCAGTACTTC. Amino acids: CSAAVGPGETQYF.

Many counts were recorded for this clonotype. This sequence joins TRBV3-1 and TRBJ1-1; no clear D. This CDR3 comprises 12 residues. V lost 6 bases to trimming and J lost 1 base, with 6 bases between them. Germline V lookup: CDR1 LGHDT, CDR2 YNNKEL (reference sequence). Here the CDR3 DNA reads TGTGCCAGCAGTCGCAGGAACACTGAAGCTTTCTTT. It yields the protein CASSRRNTEAFF.